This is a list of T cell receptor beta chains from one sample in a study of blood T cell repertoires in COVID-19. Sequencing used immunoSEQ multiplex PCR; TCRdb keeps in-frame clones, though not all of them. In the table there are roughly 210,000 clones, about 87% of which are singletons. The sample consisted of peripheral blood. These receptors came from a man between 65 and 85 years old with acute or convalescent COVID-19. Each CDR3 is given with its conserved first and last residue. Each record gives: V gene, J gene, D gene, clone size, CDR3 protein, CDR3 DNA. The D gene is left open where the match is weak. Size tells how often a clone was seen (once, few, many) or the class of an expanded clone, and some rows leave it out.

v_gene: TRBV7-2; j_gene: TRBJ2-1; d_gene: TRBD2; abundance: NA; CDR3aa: CASSSDGTSGYNEQFF; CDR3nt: TGTGCCAGCAGCTCCGACGGGACTAGCGGATACAATGAGCAGTTCTTC
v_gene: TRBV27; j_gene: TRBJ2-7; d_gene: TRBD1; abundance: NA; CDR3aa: CASCSRDRSYEQYF; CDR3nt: TGTGCCAGCTGCTCCCGGGACAGGTCCTACGAGCAGTACTTC
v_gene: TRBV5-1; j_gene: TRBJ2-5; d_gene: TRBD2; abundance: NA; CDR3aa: CASSLPGLAKTQYF; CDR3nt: TGCGCCAGCAGCTTACCGGGACTAGCGAAGACCCAGTACTTC
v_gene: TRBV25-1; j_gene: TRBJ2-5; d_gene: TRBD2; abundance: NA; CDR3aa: CASSALRGGPPQETQYF; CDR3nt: TGTGCCAGCAGTGCCCTTCGGGGGGGGCCTCCGCAAGAGACCCAGTACTTC
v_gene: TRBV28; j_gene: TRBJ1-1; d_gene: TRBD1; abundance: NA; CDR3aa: CASSLTGGVTEAFF; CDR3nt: TGTGCCAGCAGTTTAACAGGGGGCGTCACTGAAGCTTTCTTT
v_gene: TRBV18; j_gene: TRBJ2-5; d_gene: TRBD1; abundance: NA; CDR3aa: CASSPERQGATQYF; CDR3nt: TGTGCCAGCTCACCAGAGCGACAGGGAGCGACCCAGTACTTC
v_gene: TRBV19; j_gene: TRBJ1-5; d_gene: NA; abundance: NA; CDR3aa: CASSIGGYSNQPQHF; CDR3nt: TGTGCCAGTAGTATCGGAGGTTATAGCAATCAGCCCCAGCATTTT
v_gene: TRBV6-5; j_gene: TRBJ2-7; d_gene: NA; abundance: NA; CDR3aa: CASTLLTDYEEQYF; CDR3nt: TGTGCCAGCACCCTCCTAACGGACTATGAAGAGCAGTACTTC
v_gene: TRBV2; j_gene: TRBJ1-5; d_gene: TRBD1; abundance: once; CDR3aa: CASNNQGASNQPQHF; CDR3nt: TGTGCCAGCAATAATCAGGGGGCCAGCAATCAGCCCCAGCATTTT
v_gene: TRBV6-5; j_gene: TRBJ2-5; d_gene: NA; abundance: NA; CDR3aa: CASGGTEETQYF; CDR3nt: TGTGCCAGCGGCGGGACAGAAGAGACCCAGTACTTC
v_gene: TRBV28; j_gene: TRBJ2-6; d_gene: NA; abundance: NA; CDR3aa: CASSFQGANVLTF; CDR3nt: TGTGCCAGCAGTTTCCAGGGGGCCAACGTCCTGACTTTC
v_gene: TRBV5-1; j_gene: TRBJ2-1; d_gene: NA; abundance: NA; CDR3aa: CASSLLGGANDNEQFF; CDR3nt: TGCGCCAGCAGCTTGCTTGGAGGGGCCAATGACAATGAGCAGTTCTTC
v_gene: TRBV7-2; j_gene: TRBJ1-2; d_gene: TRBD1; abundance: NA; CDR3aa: CASSLTTGTNYGYTF; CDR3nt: TGTGCCAGCAGCTTAACGACAGGGACCAACTATGGCTACACCTTC
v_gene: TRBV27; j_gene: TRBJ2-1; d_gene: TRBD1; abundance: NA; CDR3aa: CASSLSTGTGPVREQFF; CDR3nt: TGTGCCAGCAGTTTATCAACAGGGACAGGGCCCGTGCGTGAGCAGTTCTTC
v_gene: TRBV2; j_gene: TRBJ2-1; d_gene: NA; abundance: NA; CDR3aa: CASSPIRQNSYNEQFF; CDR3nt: TGTGCCAGCAGCCCCATCCGACAGAACTCCTACAATGAGCAGTTCTTC
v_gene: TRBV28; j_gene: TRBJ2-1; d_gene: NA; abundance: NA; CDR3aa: CASEGLNEQFF; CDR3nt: TGTGCCAGCGAGGGCCTCAATGAGCAGTTCTTC
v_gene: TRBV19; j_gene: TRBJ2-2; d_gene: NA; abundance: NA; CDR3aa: CASTGSSAGTGELFF; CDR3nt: TGTGCCAGTACCGGGTCTAGCGCGGGAACCGGGGAGCTGTTTTTT
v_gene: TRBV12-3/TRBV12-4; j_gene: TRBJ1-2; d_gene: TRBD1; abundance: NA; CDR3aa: CASSPGQRGYTF; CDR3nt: TGTGCCAGCAGTCCGGGACAGAGGGGCTACACCTTC
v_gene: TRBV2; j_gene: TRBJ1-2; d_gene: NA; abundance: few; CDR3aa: CASSPGLKGYGYTF; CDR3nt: TGTGCCAGCAGCCCGGGACTCAAGGGCTATGGCTACACCTTC
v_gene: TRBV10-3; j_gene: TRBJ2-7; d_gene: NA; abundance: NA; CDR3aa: CAINPGGGEQYF; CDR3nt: TGTGCCATCAACCCAGGGGGAGGCGAGCAGTACTTC
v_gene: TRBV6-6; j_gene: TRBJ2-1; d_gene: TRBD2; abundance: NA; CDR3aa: CASRPLAGGRNEQFF; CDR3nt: TGTGCCAGCAGACCCCTAGCGGGGGGGAGGAATGAGCAGTTCTTC
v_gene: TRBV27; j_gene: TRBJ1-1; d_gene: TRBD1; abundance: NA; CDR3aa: CASSSPTGGNTEAFF; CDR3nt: TGTGCCAGCAGTTCTCCGACAGGGGGGAACACTGAAGCTTTCTTT
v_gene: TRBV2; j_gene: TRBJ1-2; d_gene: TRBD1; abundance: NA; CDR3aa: CASTQGTGWTGYTF; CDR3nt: TGTGCCAGCACGCAGGGGACAGGCTGGACGGGCTACACCTTC
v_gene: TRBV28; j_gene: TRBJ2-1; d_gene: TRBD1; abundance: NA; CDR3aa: CASSSSGTGDNNEQFF; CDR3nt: TGTGCCAGCAGTTCCTCCGGGACAGGGGATAACAATGAGCAGTTCTTC
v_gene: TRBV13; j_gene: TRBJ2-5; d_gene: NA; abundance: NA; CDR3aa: CASSLGGVLQETQYF; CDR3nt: TGTGCCAGCAGCTTAGGGGGCGTCCTACAAGAGACCCAGTACTTC
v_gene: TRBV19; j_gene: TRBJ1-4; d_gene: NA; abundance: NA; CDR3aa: CASRRTALNEKLFF; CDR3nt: TGTGCCAGTAGAAGGACAGCCCTTAATGAAAAACTGTTTTTT
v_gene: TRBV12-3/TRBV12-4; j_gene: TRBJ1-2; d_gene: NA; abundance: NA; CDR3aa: CASSLLGAGYTF; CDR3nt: TGTGCCAGCAGTCTACTGGGGGCTGGCTACACCTTC
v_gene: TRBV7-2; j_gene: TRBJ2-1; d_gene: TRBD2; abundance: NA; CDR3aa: CASSLAGAGVSYNEQFF; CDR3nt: TGTGCCAGCAGCTTAGCCGGGGCGGGGGTCTCCTACAATGAGCAGTTCTTC
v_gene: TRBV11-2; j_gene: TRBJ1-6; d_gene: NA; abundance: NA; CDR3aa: CASGARGGAMANSPLHF; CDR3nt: TGTGCCAGCGGCGCTCGGGGAGGGGCGATGGCTAATTCACCCCTCCACTTT
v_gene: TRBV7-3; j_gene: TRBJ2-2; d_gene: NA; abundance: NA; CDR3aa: CASSGGPGGELFF; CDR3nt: TGTGCCAGCTCTGGAGGGCCGGGAGGGGAGCTGTTTTTT
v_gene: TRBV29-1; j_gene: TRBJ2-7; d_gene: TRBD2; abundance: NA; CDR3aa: CSVGGISSGRPGDEQYF; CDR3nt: TGCAGCGTTGGAGGCATCTCTAGCGGGAGGCCGGGGGACGAGCAGTACTTC
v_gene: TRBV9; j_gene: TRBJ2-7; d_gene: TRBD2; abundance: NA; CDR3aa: CASSLAGGPLYEQYF; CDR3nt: TGTGCCAGCTCACTAGCGGGAGGGCCTCTCTACGAGCAGTACTTC
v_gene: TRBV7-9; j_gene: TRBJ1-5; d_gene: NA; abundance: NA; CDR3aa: CASSFDRTNNQPQHF; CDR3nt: TGTGCCAGCAGCTTCGACAGAACGAACAATCAGCCCCAGCATTTT
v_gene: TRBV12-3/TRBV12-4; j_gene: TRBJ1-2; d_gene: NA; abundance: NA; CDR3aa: CASSSGMHGYTF; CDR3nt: TGTGCCAGCAGTTCCGGTATGCATGGCTACACCTTC
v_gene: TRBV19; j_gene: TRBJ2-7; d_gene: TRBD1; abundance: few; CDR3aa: CASSLGQGPTGYRQYF; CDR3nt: TGTGCCAGTAGTCTTGGACAGGGGCCAACGGGCTACCGACAGTACTTC
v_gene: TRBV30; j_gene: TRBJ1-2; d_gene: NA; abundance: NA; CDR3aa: CAWSGQGDYGYTF; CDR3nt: TGTGCCTGGAGCGGGCAGGGTGACTATGGCTACACCTTC
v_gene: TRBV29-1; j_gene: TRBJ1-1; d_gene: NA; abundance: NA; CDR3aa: CSGEVLRGTEAFF; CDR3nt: TGCAGCGGCGAGGTTCTACGGGGCACTGAAGCTTTCTTT
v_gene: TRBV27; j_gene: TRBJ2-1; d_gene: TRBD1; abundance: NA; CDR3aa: CASSPRGRGLFNEQFF; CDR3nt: TGTGCCAGCAGTCCCCGGGGCAGGGGGCTCTTCAATGAGCAGTTCTTC
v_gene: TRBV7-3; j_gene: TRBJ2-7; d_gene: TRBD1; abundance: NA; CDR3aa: CASSPDRDRGTEQYF; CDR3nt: TGTGCCAGCAGCCCCGACAGGGACAGGGGCACCGAGCAGTACTTC
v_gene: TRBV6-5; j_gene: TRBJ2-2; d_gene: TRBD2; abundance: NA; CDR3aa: CASRRTSVNTGELFF; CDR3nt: TGTGCCAGCAGGAGGACTAGCGTGAACACCGGGGAGCTGTTTTTT
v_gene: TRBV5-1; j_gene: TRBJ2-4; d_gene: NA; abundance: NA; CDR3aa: CASRDSLMAKNIQYF; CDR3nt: TGCGCCAGCAGGGACAGTTTAATGGCCAAAAACATTCAGTACTTC
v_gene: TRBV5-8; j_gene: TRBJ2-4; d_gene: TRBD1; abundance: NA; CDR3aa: CASSTGGAKNIQYF; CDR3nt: TGTGCCAGCAGCACAGGGGGAGCCAAAAACATTCAGTACTTC
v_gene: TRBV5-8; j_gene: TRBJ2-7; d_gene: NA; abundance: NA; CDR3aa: CASSPRGEQYF; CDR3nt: TGTGCCAGCAGCCCGCGGGGCGAGCAGTACTTC
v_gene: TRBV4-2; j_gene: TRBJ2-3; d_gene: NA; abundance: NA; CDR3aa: CASSQAHGGLITDTQYF; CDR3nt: TGTGCCAGCAGCCAAGCCCACGGGGGACTCATCACAGATACGCAGTATTTT
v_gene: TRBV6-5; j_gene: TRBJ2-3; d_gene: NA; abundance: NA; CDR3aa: CASSYSWAGVTDTQYF; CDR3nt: TGTGCCAGCAGTTACTCGTGGGCAGGGGTCACAGATACGCAGTATTTT
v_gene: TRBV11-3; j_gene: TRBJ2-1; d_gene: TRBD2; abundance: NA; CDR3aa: CASSLDGLAGDEQFF; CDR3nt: TGTGCCAGCAGCTTAGACGGGCTAGCGGGAGATGAGCAGTTCTTC
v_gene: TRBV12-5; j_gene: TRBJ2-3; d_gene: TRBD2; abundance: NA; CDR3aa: CASGTGTSGSDTQYF; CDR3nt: TGTGCTAGTGGCACCGGGACTAGCGGGTCAGATACGCAGTATTTT
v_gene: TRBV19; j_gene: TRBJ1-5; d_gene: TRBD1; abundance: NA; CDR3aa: CASSSRDRGISNQPQHF; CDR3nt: TGTGCCAGTAGTTCCCGGGACAGGGGAATAAGCAATCAGCCCCAGCATTTT
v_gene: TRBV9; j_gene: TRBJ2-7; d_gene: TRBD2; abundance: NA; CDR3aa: CASSVGPSGYSYEQYF; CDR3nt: TGTGCCAGCAGCGTAGGCCCTAGCGGATACTCCTACGAGCAGTACTTC
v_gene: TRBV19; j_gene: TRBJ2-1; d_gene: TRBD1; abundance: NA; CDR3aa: CASSTGQGAYNEQFF; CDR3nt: TGTGCCAGTAGTACTGGACAGGGAGCCTACAATGAGCAGTTCTTC
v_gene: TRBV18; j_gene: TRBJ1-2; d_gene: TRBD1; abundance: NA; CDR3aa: CASSHQDRGLDGYTF; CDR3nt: TGTGCCAGCTCACACCAAGACAGGGGGCTTGATGGCTACACCTTC
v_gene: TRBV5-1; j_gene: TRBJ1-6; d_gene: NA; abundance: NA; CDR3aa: CASSEGVGYNSPLHF; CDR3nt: TGCGCCAGCAGCGAGGGGGTGGGATATAATTCACCCCTCCACTTT
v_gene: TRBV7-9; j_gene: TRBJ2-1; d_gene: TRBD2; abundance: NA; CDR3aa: CASSPPLAGGNSYNEQFF; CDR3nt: TGTGCCAGCAGCCCCCCGCTAGCGGGAGGTAACTCCTACAATGAGCAGTTCTTC
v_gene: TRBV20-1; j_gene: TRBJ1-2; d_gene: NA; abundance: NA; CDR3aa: CSASMDSLGGYGYTF; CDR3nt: TGCAGTGCTAGTATGGACAGCCTAGGTGGCTATGGCTACACCTTC
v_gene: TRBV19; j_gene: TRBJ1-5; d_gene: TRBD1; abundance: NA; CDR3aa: CASSNSGTGNQPQHF; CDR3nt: TGTGCCAGTAGCAACTCCGGGACAGGAAATCAGCCCCAGCATTTT